This T cell receptor (beta chain) appears in the sequencing data of a study of OX40 agonist ivuxolimab in advanced cancers. Study context: Patients received the agonistic anti-OX40 (CD134) antibody ivuxolimab. Patients in the trial were receiving intravenous ivuxolimab every 2 weeks, at doses of 0.01 to 10 mg/kg. Patients undergoing dose escalation presented with hepatocellular carcinoma, melanoma, renal cell or head and neck cancer.

Assay: immunoSEQ multiplex PCR; the TCRdb copy retains only in-frame clones and omits some. This sample carries about 48,000 clones, approximately 90% of them seen once, and the ten largest clones take less than 40%. The sample in question was CD4+ or CD8+ T cells sorted from blood, obtained in a trial of the OX40 agonist ivuxolimab. The source of this sequence is an adult with an advanced solid tumor such as melanoma, head and neck, liver or kidney cancer.

The DNA of the CDR3 is TGTGCCAGCAGCCTTGAAGGAGGCTACACCTTC. Protein sequence: CASSLEGGYTF. The gene calls are TRBV5-8 and TRBJ1-2; no clear D. CDR3 size: 11 residues. The germline V gene has CDR1 SGHTS and CDR2 YDEGEE. V was pared by 4 bases and J by 8 bases, with 9 bases between.